This T cell receptor (beta chain) was observed in a study of OX40 agonist ivuxolimab in advanced cancers. Sequenced by immunoSEQ multiplex PCR; TCRdb stores in-frame clones only, minus some. The sample records tens of thousands of clones, around nine tenths being singletons. Germline lookup yields CDR1 SGHNT and CDR2 YYREEE (reference sequence). V lost 7 bases to trimming and J lost 1 base, with 19 bases between them. CDR3 length: 16 amino acids. The chain employs TRBV5-4 and TRBJ2-3; no firm D call. This specimen consisted of CD4+ or CD8+ T cells sorted from blood, obtained in a trial of the OX40 agonist ivuxolimab. The receptor was isolated from an adult with an advanced solid tumor such as melanoma, head and neck, liver or kidney cancer. This chain's CDR3 is CASRQQQVLGTDTQYF. CDR3 in DNA: TGTGCCAGCCGCCAGCAGCAGGTACTTGGCACAGATACGCAGTATTTT.